This T cell receptor beta chain was sequenced in a study of blood T cells in healthy people across ages (dated by TCRdb to the mid-2010s). About the investigation overall: In model experiments, roughly one uniquely barcoded TCR beta cDNA molecule per two T cells was captured by template switching. Donors were grouped into four age groups: young (average 16 years), middle-aged (roughly 38), aged (62) and long-lived (around 80). To track age-related changes in TCR beta repertoire diversity, the study relied on deep sequencing normalized with unique cDNA molecular identifiers. Two additional independent replicas of 1 million unique cDNA reads from the same blood draw were analyzed for two donors (one aged 18 to 30 and one aged 80 or older). The paper's findings and limits, for the study overall: The long-lived group showed more naive CD4+ T cells, fewer expanded clones and increased TCR diversity than the aged group, suggesting age selection. Since profiling was done on bulk unsorted PBMCs, naive and antigen-experienced compartments could not be conclusively compared. As age increased, observed TCR beta diversity per million T cells dropped in a roughly linear way, and a significant reduction was already evident by age about 40. Estimates of total diversity based on one million sequenced T cells were considered lower bounds and underestimates. The percentage of naive T cells measured by flow cytometry correlated strongly with observed TCR beta diversity. Because the CMV infection status of the donors was unknown, age-related changes in expanded clonotypes may potentially have been confounded.

CDR3 length: 17 amino acids, cysteine to phenylalanine. Kept here is only the CDR3 DNA, which spans 51 bases and is read in frame from base 1. For this chain, trimming is 6 bases at the V end and 11 bases at the J end, and the number of junction bases without a gene match is 19. Taken from the germline V gene, the CDR1 and CDR2 loops are LGHNT and FRNRAP. Systemically healthy Caucasian individuals from Russia, 35 to 50 in total and aged 6 to 90 years, were included as donors. Each donor gave 8 to 10 milliliters of peripheral blood, drawn into EDTA-treated Vacutainer tubes. Ficoll-Paque density-gradient centrifugation was used to isolate PBMCs, with at least 6.5 million per sample. Total RNA was extracted from PBMCs with Trizol reagent, with at least 6 micrograms obtained per sample. For every donor, an aliquot of PBMCs went through flow cytometry to measure the percentages of naive CD45RAhigh/CD27high T cells.

Preparation of the library involved 5' RACE. TCRdb names Illumina HiSeq 2500 as the instrument used. A second PCR of roughly 6 to 11 cycles was performed with a sample-barcoded 5' primer and a J-beta primer mix. A unique molecular identifier was introduced onto each TCR beta cDNA molecule by a template-switch 5' adaptor carrying 12 random nucleotides. Each sample yielded at least 2.5 million CDR3-containing paired-end reads. First-strand cDNA synthesis was performed from all RNA using the Mint cDNA synthesis kit, with priming by a TRBC-specific oligonucleotide. Following uracil-DNA glycosylase treatment, a first 18-cycle PCR with universal primers M1SS and BC2_uni_R was performed on all cDNA. The study's own analysis went as follows. For normalization, 1 million high-quality reads, each with a distinct molecular identifier, were randomly selected from each sample. Instead of being binned into consensus sequences, reads with shared molecular identifiers were discarded. MiTCR, with a Q25 quality threshold and the strictest error-elimination algorithm, was used for CDR3 identification, clonotype clustering and error correction. A nonparametric unseen species model with Euler transformation was used to estimate a lower bound on total TCR beta diversity. TCRdb ran its own pipeline on the public reads, namely fastp trimming at Q25 and MiXCR clone calling, and kept in-frame beta chains. Rows are unified per CDR3 protein, each entry keeping the most common DNA and genes. What appears here as the V and J calls and clone size reflects TCRdb's work, not the paper's. A total of more than 750,000 distinct CDR3 sequences appear in this sample, around 29% of them only once. The ten largest account for approximately 10% of the sample.

Turning to this clonotype: Its antigen specificity is not known. This could be a read error, since a much larger clone is one nucleotide away.

Separately, the same data were catalogued under a study of T cells of mothers and their children. The second source states: Donors were nine systemically healthy Caucasian individuals: three mothers and their six children. cDNA synthesis used all of the extracted RNA, with 1.5 ug of RNA in each 15 ul reaction. In the second PCR, the M1S primer added sample barcodes and 2-4 random nucleotides. Over 10 million TCR beta CDR3 reads came from each mother, compared with several million reads from each child. TCR recombination output is similarly shaped by thymic selection in related and unrelated pairs, with a minor effect exerted by inherited differences. Normalized repertoire overlap in related mother-child pairs was always slightly higher than in unrelated mother-child pairs, but the difference was never significant. No persistent microchimeric T cell clones were found, with a detection sensitivity of 85 to 100 clones per million clonotypes. The study used deep NGS to compare TCR beta repertoires of mothers and children, seeking features distinguishing related mother-child pairs from unrelated individuals. Mothers averaged about 37 +/- 4 years of age and children averaged around 10 +/- 4 years. After adapters were ligated using NEBNext reagents, the libraries underwent 100+100 nt paired-end sequencing on an Illumina HiSeq 2000. Mother and child libraries were prepared a month apart and sequenced in separate runs to prevent cross-contamination. For each donor, between 500,000 and 2,000,000 distinct TCR beta clonotypes were identified. Naive TCR beta clonotypes were estimated from low-frequency clonotypes matched to each donor's FACS-determined naive share, without sorting.

Material: blood. The sequence was obtained from a woman aged 40 to 49 in good health. The chain was built from TRBV12-5 and TRBJ2-5, with 12 bases matching TRBD2. The CDR3 protein: CASGAASSGGVLDEQYF. The DNA sequence reads TGTGCTAGTGGGGCCGCGTCTAGCGGGGGGGTATTGGATGAGCAGTACTTC. Here the CDR3 is joined to the reference TRBV12-5 and TRBJ2-5 genes, and the full variable domain is: DARVTQTPRHKVTEMGQEVTMRCQPILGHNTVFWYRQTMMQGLELLAYFRNRAPLDDSGMPKDRFSAEMPDATLATLKIQPSEPRDSAVYFCASGAASSGGVLDEQYFGPGTRLLVL.